This entry features one TCR beta chain sequence. Its antigen is currently unknown. V shed 6 bases and J shed 6 bases, with 18 bases lying between them. CDR1 and CDR2 from the germline V gene are SNHLY and FYNNEI. This CDR3 is built from 14 residues. A CD45RO/CCR7/CD25/CD127/CD95/CD27 panel sorted naive, central memory, regulatory and stem cell-like memory CD4+ cells. The sample comes from a study of beta chain features in type 1 diabetes. Study-wide findings and caveats: With patients and controls alike, PCR might favor shorter templates to an equal degree. Within each of all four CD4+ subsets, Type 1 diabetes patients had TCRB CDR3s that were moderately but significantly shorter. It was among patients, rather than healthy donors, that naive, central memory and Treg TCRB repertoires appeared more similar.

As every portion of the isolated RNA was reverse transcribed, the sequencing read expressed TCRB transcripts. Assay: immunoSEQ multiplex PCR; the TCRdb copy retains only in-frame clones and omits some. The table includes a few hundred thousand clones, approximately 13% detected once. This clonotype originated in a woman aged 18-29 years with type 1 diabetes. The rearrangement joins TRBV2 to TRBJ2-7; D might be TRBD1 (6 bases). The specimen sequenced was naive CD4+ T cells from blood. This CDR3 reads CASSVGGRFTEQYF. The CDR3 DNA reads as TGTGCCAGCAGCGTTGGGGGCCGCTTCACCGAGCAGTACTTC.